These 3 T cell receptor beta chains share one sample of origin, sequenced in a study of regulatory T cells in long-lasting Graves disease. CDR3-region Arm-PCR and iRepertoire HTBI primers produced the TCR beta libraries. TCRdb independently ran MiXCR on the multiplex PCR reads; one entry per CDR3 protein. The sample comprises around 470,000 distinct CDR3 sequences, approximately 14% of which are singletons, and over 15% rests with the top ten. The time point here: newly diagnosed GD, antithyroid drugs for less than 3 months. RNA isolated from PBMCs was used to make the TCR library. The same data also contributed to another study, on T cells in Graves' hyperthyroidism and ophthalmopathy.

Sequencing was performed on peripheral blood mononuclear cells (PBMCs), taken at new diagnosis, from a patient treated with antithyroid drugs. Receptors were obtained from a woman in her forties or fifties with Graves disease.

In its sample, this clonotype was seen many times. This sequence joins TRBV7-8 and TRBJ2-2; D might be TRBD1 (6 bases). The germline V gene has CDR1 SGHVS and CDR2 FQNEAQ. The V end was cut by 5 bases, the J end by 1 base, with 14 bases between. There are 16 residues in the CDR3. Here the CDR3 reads CASSRHRVLNTGELFF. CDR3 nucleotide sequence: TGTGCCAGCAGCCGCCACAGGGTTTTGAACACCGGGGAGCTGTTTTTT.

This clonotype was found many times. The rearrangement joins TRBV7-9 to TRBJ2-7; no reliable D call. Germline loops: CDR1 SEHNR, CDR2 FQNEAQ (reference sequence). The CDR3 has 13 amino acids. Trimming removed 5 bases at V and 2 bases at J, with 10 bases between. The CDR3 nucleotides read TGTGCCAGCAGCCCGCCTCGAGCCTACGAGCAGTACTTC. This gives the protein CASSPPRAYEQYF.

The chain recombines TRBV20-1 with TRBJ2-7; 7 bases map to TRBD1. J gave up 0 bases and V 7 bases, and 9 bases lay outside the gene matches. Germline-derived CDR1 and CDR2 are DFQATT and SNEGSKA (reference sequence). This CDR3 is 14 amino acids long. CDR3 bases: TGCAGTGTCCAACAGGGGTCGAGCTCCTACGAGCAGTACTTC. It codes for CSVQQGSSSYEQYF.